These 10 T cell receptor beta chains originate from one sample sequenced in a study of cytomegalovirus exposure and HLA in healthy donors. Vbeta (60) and Jbeta (13) primers were used in the PCR. The table came from immunoSEQ multiplex PCR; TCRdb's copy has only in-frame clones and leaves some out. The sample has 120,000 or so clones; about 81% are singletons. The material sequenced was PBMCs. All receptors derive from a woman aged 40 to 50 in good health and CMV-seropositive.

The chain employs TRBV7-6 and TRBJ1-2, with 7 bases fitting TRBD1. The CDR3 extends over 17 amino acids. From germline, CDR1 is SGHVS and CDR2 FNYEAQ. V dropped 4 bases and J dropped 3; count of bases not matched to a gene: 14. The CDR3 sequence: CASSSSPQGVLDYGYTF. The CDR3 DNA reads TGTGCCAGCAGCTCATCACCGCAGGGGGTGTTGGACTATGGCTACACCTTC.

This clone was counted between two and nine times. The chain joins TRBV7-3 to TRBJ2-3; D is undetermined. Trimming removed 5 bases from V and 1 base from J, with 19 bases in between. Germline values: CDR1 SGHTA, CDR2 FQGTGA. There are 17 residues in the CDR3. DNA for the CDR3: TGTGCCAGCAGCCCCCTCCCCTCCGAGTTGCGCACAGATACGCAGTATTTT. As protein: CASSPLPSELRTDTQYF.

The chain couples TRBV9 to TRBJ2-2; no clear D gene. The CDR3 spans 15 residues. V lost 1 base and J 5 bases, leaving 12 bases between the germline ends. Germline loops: CDR1 SGDLS, CDR2 YYNGEE. This CDR3 reads CASSVLAAGTGELFF. CDR3 DNA sequence: TGTGCCAGCAGCGTATTAGCCGCTGGGACCGGGGAGCTGTTTTTT.

In its sample, this clone was seen a few times. This chain joins TRBV7-8 and TRBJ2-1; TRBD1 aligns across 8 bases. Germline loops: CDR1 SGHVS, CDR2 FQNEAQ. This CDR3 has 14 residues. J gave up 7 bases and V 0 bases, and 2 bases lay outside the gene matches. The CDR3, as DNA: TGTGCCAGCAGCTTAGCACAGGGGGTTAATGAGCAGTTCTTC. It specifies CASSLAQGVNEQFF.

The rearrangement joins TRBV27 to TRBJ1-1; a weak D match, TRBD1 (5 bases). The CDR3 covers 13 residues. The V end lost 5 bases, the J end lost 8 bases, and 15 bases lay between the germline ends. Per the germline V gene, CDR1 is MNHEY and CDR2 is SMNVEV (reference sequence). CDR3 DNA sequence: TGTGCCAGCAGTATAGGGGCCATATTCGAAGCTTTCTTT. This sequence encodes CASSIGAIFEAFF.

The V and J genes are TRBV7-9 and TRBJ1-1; TRBD1 matches 9 bases. The CDR3 is made up of 18 amino acids. The germline CDR1 and CDR2 sequences are SEHNR and FQNEAQ (reference sequence). With 3 bases clipped from V and 0 bases from J, the junction kept 11 bases outside the gene matches. Here the CDR3 reads CASSFPGTGPKMNTEAFF. The CDR3 DNA follows: TGTGCCAGCAGCTTCCCCGGGACAGGGCCCAAGATGAACACTGAAGCTTTCTTT.

This chain joins TRBV19 and TRBJ1-2; maybe TRBD1 (5 bases). The CDR3 spans 15 residues. Germline CDR1 is LNHDA and CDR2 is SQIVND (reference sequence). V was cut by 5 bases and J by 4 bases, with 17 bases left in between. The CDR3 loop reads CASSATTRDPYGYTF. Written as DNA, the CDR3 is TGTGCCAGTAGTGCCACTACCAGGGATCCCTATGGCTACACCTTC.

This chain connects TRBV7-9 to TRBJ2-5; D perhaps matches TRBD1 (6 bases). Germline values: CDR1 SEHNR, CDR2 FQNEAQ (reference sequence). V was cut by 2 bases and J by 5 bases, with 12 bases left in between. The CDR3 runs 14 residues. CDR3 in DNA: TGTGCCAGCAGCTTAAGGGGGAGAGGTGAGACCCAGTACTTC. Translated, it gives CASSLRGRGETQYF.

This clone came up once. The chain links TRBV6-1 to TRBJ1-2; D gene unclear. Germline loops: CDR1 MNHNS, CDR2 SASEGT. Between the trimmed V and J ends, which lost 1 base and 6 bases, there was a span of 15 bases. This CDR3 is 15 amino acids long. CDR3 nucleotide sequence: TGTGCCAGCAGTGAAGGGCAGACGACATTCGATGGCTACACCTTC. Translating it yields CASSEGQTTFDGYTF.

CDR3 DNA sequence: TGTGCCAGCAGTTACCCCGGGTCGGCCACTGAAGCTTTCTTT. Its translation: CASSYPGSATEAFF. This chain joins TRBV6-5 and TRBJ1-1; D not certain. CDR1 is MNHEY, CDR2 SVGAGI, per germline. The CDR3 extends over 14 amino acids. The V gene lost 2 bases and the J gene lost 4 bases, with 11 bases spanning the gap.